Presented here are 18 T cell receptor beta chains from one specimen sequenced in a study of identical twins. MiXCR, run by TCRdb on the 5' RACE reads, gives a single entry per CDR3 protein. The table has hundreds of thousands of distinct CDR3 sequences, around 7% seen once. The data were also submitted as part of a second study, on yellow fever vaccine responses in identical twins.

The specimen sequenced was memory (CD45RO+) T cells sorted from blood. The receptors stem from a woman aged 18 to 35 in good health.

This clonotype appeared a few times. The chain carries TRBV25-1 and TRBJ1-3, with 10 bases lining up with TRBD1. The CDR3 runs to 15 residues. CDR1 and CDR2 from the germline V gene are MGHDK and SYGVNS. The ends lost 4 bases at V and 3 bases at J; junction bases unmatched: 3. The CDR3 loop is CASSGQGALGNTIYF. The CDR3 coding sequence is TGTGCCAGCAGTGGACAGGGGGCGCTTGGAAACACCATATATTTT.

This clonotype was observed many times. The chain links TRBV5-1 to TRBJ2-2; no reliable D call. CDR1 is SGHRS and CDR2 is YFSETQ in the germline V gene. CDR3 length: 15 residues. Trimming took 1 base from V and 8 from J, leaving 15 bases between them. The CDR3 reads CASSLSSALGGELFF. For the CDR3, the DNA is TGCGCCAGCAGCTTGTCCAGCGCCCTCGGTGGGGAGCTGTTTTTT. The full variable domain, rest sourced from reference TRBV5-1 and TRBJ2-2, is KAGVTQTPRYLIKTRGQQVTLSCSPISGHRSVSWYQQTPGQGLQFLFEYFSETQRNKGNFPGRFSGRQFSNSRSEMNVSTLELGDSALYLCASSLSSALGGELFFGEGSRLTVL.

The sample holds a few counts of this clonotype. The rearrangement joins TRBV5-1 to TRBJ2-3; D gene unclear. The germline V gene encodes CDR1 SGHRS and CDR2 YFSETQ. V was clipped by 1 base and J by 0 bases, with 6 bases between them. This CDR3 comprises 14 residues. CDR3 residues: CASSLKGSTDTQYF. The CDR3 nucleotides are TGCGCCAGCAGCTTGAAGGGCAGCACAGATACGCAGTATTTT.

This clonotype has a count of ten or more. The rearrangement uses TRBV9 and TRBJ2-7; D remains ambiguous. This CDR3 contains 14 residues. V was clipped by 4 bases and J by 6 bases, with 17 bases between them. Germline V gives CDR1 SGDLS, CDR2 YYNGEE. Here the CDR3 reads CASSPVTAAGEQYF. The CDR3 DNA follows: TGTGCCAGCAGCCCGGTAACGGCTGCTGGCGAGCAGTACTTC.

This clonotype was found a few times. V and J are TRBV7-9 and TRBJ1-6, with a possible D match to TRBD1 (5 bases). The CDR3 is made up of 13 amino acids. CDR1 SEHNR and CDR2 FQNEAQ come from the germline V gene (reference sequence). V lost 8 bases, J lost 3 bases, and 8 bases lay in between. The CDR3 DNA sequence: TGTGCCAGCCGGGGGGGCTATAATTCACCCCTCCACTTT. It codes for CASRGGYNSPLHF.

This clonotype was seen a handful of times. The V and J genes are TRBV7-8 and TRBJ2-7; tentative D call: TRBD1 (5 bases). The germline V gene has CDR1 SGHVS and CDR2 FQNEAQ. This CDR3 spans 14 amino acids. The V and J ends lost 4 bases and 9 bases respectively, with 19 bases between them. CDR3 amino acids: CASSSHLPRVRQYV. The DNA of the CDR3 is TGTGCCAGCAGCTCCCACTTGCCCAGGGTACGGCAGTACGTC.

This clonotype was observed many times. This sequence joins TRBV24-1 and TRBJ1-4; 8 bases agree with TRBD1. V shed 3 bases and J 0 bases; nucleotides not matched to a gene: 8. Germline V gene lookup returns CDR1 KGHDR and CDR2 SFDVKD. The CDR3 consists of 18 residues. DNA of the CDR3: TGTGCCACCAGTGATGAGGGACAGGATAAAGCAACTAATGAAAAACTGTTTTTT. Its translation: CATSDEGQDKATNEKLFF.

This clonotype was picked up a small number of times. The chain carries TRBV3-1 and TRBJ2-7; no clear D. CDR1 LGHDT and CDR2 YNNKEL come from the germline V gene (reference sequence). V lost 3 bases and J 4 bases, leaving 10 bases between the germline ends. CDR3 length: 13 amino acids. CDR3 in amino acids: CASSQETGYEQYV. CDR3 DNA: TGTGCCAGCAGCCAGGAGACGGGTTACGAGCAGTACGTC.

The rearrangement uses TRBV12-3 or TRBV12-4 and TRBJ1-3, with 7 bases identical to TRBD1. V shed 6 bases and J 1 base; nucleotides not matched to a gene: 9. The CDR3 is 16 residues long. CDR3 nucleotides: TGTGCCAGCAGCTTGTCGGGACAGAGATCTGGAAACACCATATATTTT. Encoded protein: CASSLSGQRSGNTIYF.

Ten or more counts support this clonotype. This chain uses TRBV24-1 with TRBJ2-3; D is unclear. The CDR3 contains 15 residues. CDR1 is KGHDR, CDR2 SFDVKD, per germline. V lost 1 base to trimming and J lost 7 bases, with 14 bases between them. CDR3 bases: TGTGCCACCAGTGATTTAAGTCGGGCATCCAATACGCAGTATTTT. This encodes CATSDLSRASNTQYF.

The chain is built from TRBV20-1 and TRBJ2-7; D unresolved. Trimming stripped 6 bases from V and 4 bases from J, with 19 bases between. Germline lookup yields CDR1 DFQATT and CDR2 SNEGSKA (reference sequence). The CDR3 contains 14 residues. The CDR3, as DNA: TGCAGTGCCAACGTCGTCGGGTGGCCTTACGAGCAGTACTTC. Translated, it gives CSANVVGWPYEQYF.

This clonotype was detected a few times. The chain couples TRBV28 to TRBJ1-1, with D perhaps matching TRBD1 (6 bases). Germline V gives CDR1 MDHEN, CDR2 SYDVKM. Trimming removed 5 bases at V and 3 bases at J, with 16 bases between. The CDR3 contains 15 residues. CDR3 residues: CASSDPGQGYTEAFF. CDR3 sequence (DNA): TGTGCCAGCAGTGATCCGGGTCAGGGGTACACTGAAGCTTTCTTT. Using reference TRBV28 and TRBJ1-1 for the parts outside the CDR3, the full variable domain is DVKVTQSSRYLVKRTGEKVFLECVQDMDHENMFWYRQDPGLGLRLIYFSYDVKMKEKGDIPEGYSVSREKKERFSLILESASTNQTSMYLCASSDPGQGYTEAFFGQGTRLTVV.

This clonotype was detected ten times or more. V usage is TRBV12-3 or TRBV12-4 and J usage is TRBJ1-1; D unresolved. The CDR3 runs 15 residues. Trimming removed 8 bases at V and 3 bases at J, with 19 bases between. CDR3 coding DNA: TGTGCCAGCCCCCAAGGACCGTCCCGGGACACTGAAGCTTTCTTT. Translated: CASPQGPSRDTEAFF.

The chain couples TRBV10-3 to TRBJ1-1; 9 bases line up with TRBD1. CDR1 is ENHRY and CDR2 is SYGVKD in the germline V gene. With 10 bases clipped from V and 0 bases from J, the junction kept 3 bases outside the gene matches. CDR3 length: 13 amino acids. CDR3: CANRQGVNTEAFF. The DNA for the CDR3 is TGTGCCAACCGACAGGGGGTGAACACTGAAGCTTTCTTT.

V and J are TRBV28 and TRBJ2-7; 11 positions agree with TRBD2. The CDR3 consists of 16 residues. V lost 5 bases, J lost 1 base, and 7 bases stayed unmatched. Per germline, CDR1 MDHEN and CDR2 SYDVKM. The CDR3 loop reads CASSRLAGKRSYEQYF. Here the CDR3 DNA reads TGTGCCAGCAGTAGACTAGCGGGGAAACGATCCTACGAGCAGTACTTC.

The chain has TRBV11-2 and TRBJ2-5, with D perhaps matching TRBD2 (6 bases). Per germline, CDR1 SGHAT and CDR2 FQNNGV. Trimming pared 2 bases from V and 5 bases from J, leaving 18 bases between. The CDR3 totals 16 residues. CDR3 in DNA: TGTGCCAGCAGCTTACCCATCTCGGGAGTACGGGAGACCCAGTACTTC. Translated: CASSLPISGVRETQYF.

This clonotype came up a few times. This sequence joins TRBV29-1 and TRBJ2-2; 11 bases map to TRBD2. J was trimmed by 0 bases and V by 3 bases; bases with no gene match: 6. Germline-derived CDR1 and CDR2 are SQVTM and ANQGSEA. The length of the CDR3 is 17 residues. The CDR3 coding sequence is TGCAGCGTTGATAAGTCTAGCGGGGGGTCGAACACCGGGGAGCTGTTTTTT. As protein: CSVDKSSGGSNTGELFF.

This clonotype was seen repeatedly, ten times or more. V usage is TRBV5-6 and J usage is TRBJ2-3, with 12 bases matching TRBD2. Germline V lookup: CDR1 SGHDT, CDR2 YYEEEE. V lost 4 bases, J lost 0 bases, and 15 bases stayed unmatched. This CDR3 is built from 20 residues. The CDR3 protein is CASSGPRWRTSGMSTDTQYF. Here the CDR3 DNA reads TGTGCCAGCAGCGGCCCCCGTTGGCGGACTAGCGGGATGAGCACAGATACGCAGTATTTT.